This TCR beta chain was sequenced during a study of shared clonotypes between healthy human individuals. Whole-study context: Used for every donor were three CD4 naive, three CD4 memory, two CD8 naive and one CD8 memory plate.

Sorted-subset replicate PCRs used around 200 ng of genomic DNA. This amount corresponded to some 32,000 T cell genomes. Repertoires were generated with immunoSEQ multiplex PCR, while TCRdb's copy carries only in-frame clones and drops some. Found here are 2,500,000 or so clones, just over 90% of them singletons; the top ten hold around 0.15%. The V gene's germline CDR1 is SEHNR and CDR2 FQNEAQ (reference sequence). This CDR3 comprises 12 residues. V was clipped by 4 bases and J by 4 bases, with 6 bases between them. V is TRBV7-9 and J is TRBJ2-3; a possible D gene is TRBD2 (6 bases). This TCR derives from a man younger than 30 in good health. The sequencing sample was made of naive CD4+ T cells sorted from blood. Subset described: CD45RA+ positively selected. In DNA, the CDR3 is TGTGCCAGCAGCTGGGACTCAGATACGCAGTATTTT. Its translation: CASSWDSDTQYF.